This T cell receptor (beta chain) was documented in a study of cytomegalovirus exposure and HLA in healthy donors. Notes on the study in general: At a 0.05 false discovery rate, a later analysis found over 15,000 TCR beta sequences to be associated with HLA alleles. Donors were assumed by presence/absence analyses to have roughly uniform sequencing depth. Upon later analysis, HLA-associated TCR beta chains proved more clonally expanded than other, equally common chains.

V was clipped by 0 bases and J by 8 bases, with 5 bases between them. Germline-derived CDR1 and CDR2 are SEHNR and FQNEAQ (reference sequence). CDR3 length: 12 amino acids. Primers: 60 Vbeta forward and 13 Jbeta reverse. Generated by immunoSEQ multiplex PCR, the TCRdb table keeps only in-frame clones and is missing some. Counted here are roughly 60,000 clones, about 77% occurring once; the ten biggest clones make up 5.4%. As for this clone: The antigen remains unidentified.

The sequencing input was PBMCs. J is TRBJ2-1 and V is TRBV7-9, with D hard to call. This sequence was found in a woman under 40 in good health and CMV-seronegative. The CDR3 is CASSLALYEQFF. The DNA of the CDR3 is TGTGCCAGCAGCTTAGCCCTCTATGAGCAGTTCTTC.